This T cell receptor beta chain was recovered during a study of blood T cell repertoires in COVID-19. As for the study in general: Samples of COVID-19 (acute and convalescent) were obtained from the United States, Italy and Spain. PBMCs, B-cell-depleted T cells, or T cells were the source of the cDNA or gDNA that made up the material.

This clone came up once. As originally analysed: Amplification of reference gene primers provided the estimated nucleated cell counts. TCRdb keeps only in-frame clones here, not all; method: immunoSEQ multiplex PCR. The V and J calls and the clone size are those of that table, but D and trimming were determined from the DNA. The profile shows 50,000 to 65,000 clones, just over 85% of them singletons. The clonotype was recovered from a man aged 55 to 70 with acute or convalescent COVID-19. Sequencing was carried out using peripheral blood.

The CDR3 sequence: CASREENTIYF. In nucleotides, the CDR3 is TGTGCCAGCAGGGAGGAAAACACCATATATTTT. The chain recombines TRBV6-5 with TRBJ1-3; D is undetermined. Per the germline V gene, CDR1 is MNHEY and CDR2 is SVGAGI. This CDR3 is built from 11 residues. Trimming cost V 6 bases and J 6 bases, with 6 bases left between them.